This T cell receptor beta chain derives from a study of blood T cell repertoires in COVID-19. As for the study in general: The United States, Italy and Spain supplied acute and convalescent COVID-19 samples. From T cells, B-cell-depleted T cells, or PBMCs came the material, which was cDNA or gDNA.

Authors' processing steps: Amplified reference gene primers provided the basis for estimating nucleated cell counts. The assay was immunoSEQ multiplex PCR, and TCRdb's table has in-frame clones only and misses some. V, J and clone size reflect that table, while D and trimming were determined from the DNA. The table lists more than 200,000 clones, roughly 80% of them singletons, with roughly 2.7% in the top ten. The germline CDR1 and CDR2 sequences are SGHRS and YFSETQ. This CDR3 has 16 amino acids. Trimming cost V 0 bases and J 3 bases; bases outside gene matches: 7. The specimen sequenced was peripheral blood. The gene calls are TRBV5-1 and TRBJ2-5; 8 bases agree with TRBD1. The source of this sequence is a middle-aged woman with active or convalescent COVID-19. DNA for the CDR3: TGCGCCAGCAGCTTGGCCTCAGGGGGCTGGGAAGAGACCCAGTACTTC. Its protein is CASSLASGGWEETQYF.